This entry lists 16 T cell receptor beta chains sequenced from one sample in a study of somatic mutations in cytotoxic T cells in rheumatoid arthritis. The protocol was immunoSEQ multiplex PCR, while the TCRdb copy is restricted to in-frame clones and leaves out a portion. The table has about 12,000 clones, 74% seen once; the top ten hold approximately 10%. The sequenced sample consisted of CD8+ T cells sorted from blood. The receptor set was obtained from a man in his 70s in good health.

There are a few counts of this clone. The CDR3 region is CASSIDLGQGYNEQFF. DNA of the CDR3: TGTGCCAGTAGTATAGATCTGGGACAGGGGTACAATGAGCAGTTCTTC. The rearrangement joins TRBV19 to TRBJ2-1; 10 bases are a match to TRBD1. Germline trimming cut 0 bases from V and 4 bases from J; bases unmatched to any gene: 3. Germline CDR1 reads LNHDA; CDR2 reads SQIVND (reference sequence). The CDR3 extends over 16 amino acids.

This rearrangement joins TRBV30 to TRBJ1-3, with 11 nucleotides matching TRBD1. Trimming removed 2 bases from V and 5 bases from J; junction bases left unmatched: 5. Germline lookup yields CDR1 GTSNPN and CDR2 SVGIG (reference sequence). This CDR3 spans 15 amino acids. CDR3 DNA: TGTGCCTGGAGTACAGGGACAGGGGGTAGAAACACCATATATTTT. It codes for CAWSTGTGGRNTIYF.

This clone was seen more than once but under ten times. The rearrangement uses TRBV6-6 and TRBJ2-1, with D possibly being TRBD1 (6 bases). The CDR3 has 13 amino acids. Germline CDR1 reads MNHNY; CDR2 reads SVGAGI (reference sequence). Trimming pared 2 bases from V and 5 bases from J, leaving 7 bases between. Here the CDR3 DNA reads TGTGCCAGCAGTTACCGGGACAACAATGAGCAGTTCTTC. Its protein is CASSYRDNNEQFF.

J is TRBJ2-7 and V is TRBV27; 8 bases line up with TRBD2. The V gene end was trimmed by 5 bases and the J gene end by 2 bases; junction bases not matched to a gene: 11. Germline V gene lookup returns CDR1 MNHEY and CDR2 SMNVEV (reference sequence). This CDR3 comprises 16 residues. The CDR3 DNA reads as TGTGCCAGCAGTCCCGTTCCTAGCGGGCAACCCTACGAGCAGTACTTC. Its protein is CASSPVPSGQPYEQYF.

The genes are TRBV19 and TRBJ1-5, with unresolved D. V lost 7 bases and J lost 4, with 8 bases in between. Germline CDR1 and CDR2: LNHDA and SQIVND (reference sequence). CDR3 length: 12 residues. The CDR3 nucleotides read TGTGCCAGTACCATTGGGAATCAGCCCCAGCATTTT. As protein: CASTIGNQPQHF.

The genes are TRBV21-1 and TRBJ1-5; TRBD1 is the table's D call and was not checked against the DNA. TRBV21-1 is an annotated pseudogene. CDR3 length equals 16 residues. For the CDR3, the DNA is TGTGCCAGCAGCACCCGACAGGGAGCGAGCAATCAGCCCCAGCATTTT. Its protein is CASSTRQGASNQPQHF.

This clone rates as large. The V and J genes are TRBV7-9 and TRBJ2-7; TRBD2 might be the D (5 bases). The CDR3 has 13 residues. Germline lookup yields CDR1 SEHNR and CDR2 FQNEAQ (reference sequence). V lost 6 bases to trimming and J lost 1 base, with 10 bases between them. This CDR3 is CASRDGLSYEQYF. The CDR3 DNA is TGTGCCAGCAGGGACGGACTTTCCTACGAGCAGTACTTC.

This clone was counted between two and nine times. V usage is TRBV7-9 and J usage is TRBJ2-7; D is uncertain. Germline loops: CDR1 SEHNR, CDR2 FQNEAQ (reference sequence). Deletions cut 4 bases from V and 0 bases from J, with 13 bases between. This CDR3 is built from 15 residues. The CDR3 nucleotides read TGTGCCAGCAGCTCTCCGACGAGCAGCTCCTACGAGCAGTACTTC. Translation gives CASSSPTSSSYEQYF.

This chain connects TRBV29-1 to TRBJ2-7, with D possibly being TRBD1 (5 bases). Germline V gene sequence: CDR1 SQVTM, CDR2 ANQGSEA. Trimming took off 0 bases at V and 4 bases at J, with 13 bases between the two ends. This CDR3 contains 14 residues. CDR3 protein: CSVEDRAGQYEQYF. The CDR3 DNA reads TGCAGCGTTGAAGATCGGGCAGGGCAGTACGAGCAGTACTTC.

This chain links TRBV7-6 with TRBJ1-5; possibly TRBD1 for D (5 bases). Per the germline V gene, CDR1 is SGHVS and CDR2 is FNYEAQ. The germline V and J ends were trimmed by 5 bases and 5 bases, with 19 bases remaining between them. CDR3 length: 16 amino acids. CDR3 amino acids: CASSRWAGTRDQPQHF. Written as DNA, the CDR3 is TGTGCCAGCAGCCGCTGGGCAGGGACCCGAGATCAGCCCCAGCATTTT.

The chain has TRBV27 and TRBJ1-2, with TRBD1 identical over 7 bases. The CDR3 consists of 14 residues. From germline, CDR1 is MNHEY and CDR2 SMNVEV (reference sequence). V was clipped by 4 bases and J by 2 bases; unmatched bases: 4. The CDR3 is CASSSYRGNYGYTF. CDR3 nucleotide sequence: TGTGCCAGCAGTTCTTACAGGGGCAACTATGGCTACACCTTC.

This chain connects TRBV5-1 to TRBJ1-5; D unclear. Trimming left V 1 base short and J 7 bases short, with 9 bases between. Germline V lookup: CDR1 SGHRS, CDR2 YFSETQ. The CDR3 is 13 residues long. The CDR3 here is CASSLWEGQPQHF. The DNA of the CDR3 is TGCGCCAGCAGCTTGTGGGAAGGACAGCCCCAGCATTTT.

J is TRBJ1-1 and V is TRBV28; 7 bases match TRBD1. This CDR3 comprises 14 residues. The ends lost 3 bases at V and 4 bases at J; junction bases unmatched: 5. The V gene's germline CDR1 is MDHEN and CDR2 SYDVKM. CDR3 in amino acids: CASSFDRVFTEAFF. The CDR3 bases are TGTGCCAGCAGTTTTGACAGGGTATTCACTGAAGCTTTCTTT.

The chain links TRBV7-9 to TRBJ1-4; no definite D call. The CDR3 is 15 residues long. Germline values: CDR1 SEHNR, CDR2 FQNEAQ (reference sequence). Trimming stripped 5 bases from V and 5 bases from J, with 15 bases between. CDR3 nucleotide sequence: TGTGCCAGCAGCGGCACCGGAGATTTAAATGAAAAACTGTTTTTT. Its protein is CASSGTGDLNEKLFF.

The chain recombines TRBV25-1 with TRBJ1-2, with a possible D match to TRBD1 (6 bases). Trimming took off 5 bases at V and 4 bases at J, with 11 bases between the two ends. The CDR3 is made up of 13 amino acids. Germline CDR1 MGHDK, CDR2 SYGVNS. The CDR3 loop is CASSQTGLYGYTF. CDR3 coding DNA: TGTGCCAGCAGTCAAACAGGGCTCTATGGCTACACCTTC.

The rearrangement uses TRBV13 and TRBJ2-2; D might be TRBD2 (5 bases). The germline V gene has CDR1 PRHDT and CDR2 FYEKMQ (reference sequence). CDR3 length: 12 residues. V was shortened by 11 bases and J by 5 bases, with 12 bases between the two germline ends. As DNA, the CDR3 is TGTGCCGGCCGAGAGGGAACCGGGGAGCTGTTTTTT. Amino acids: CAGREGTGELFF.